The source of this T cell receptor (beta chain) is a study of T cells after yellow fever vaccination. Across the study: Some fractions had low cell numbers, and these were prepared with SMART-Seq v4 Ultra Low Input. Study-wide findings and caveats: Once the booster was given, most primary-vaccination clones reappeared, at about 97% for CD4 and more than 85% for CD8.

5'RACE template switching added a universal primer site and UMIs to TCR cDNA. TCRdb re-analysed the 5' RACE reads in MiXCR, keeping a single row per CDR3 protein. The sample has 250,000 to 300,000 distinct CDR3 sequences; roughly 5% are singletons. The germline V gene encodes CDR1 SQVTM and CDR2 ANQGSEA. V lost 5 bases to trimming and J lost 4 bases; unmatched junction nucleotides: 8. The length of the CDR3 is 15 residues. This clonotype was recorded at least ten times. Its antigen is undetermined. The V and J genes are TRBV29-1 and TRBJ2-3; 11 nucleotides agree with TRBD1. This sample comprised CD4+ T cells sorted from PBMCs, obtained on the day of the yellow fever booster vaccination. The sequence derives from a man aged 18-30 years who received the YFV17D yellow fever vaccine. The CDR3 reads CSVRSRTGGSDTQYF. The DNA for the CDR3 is TGCAGCGTTAGGTCAAGGACAGGGGGCTCAGATACGCAGTATTTT.